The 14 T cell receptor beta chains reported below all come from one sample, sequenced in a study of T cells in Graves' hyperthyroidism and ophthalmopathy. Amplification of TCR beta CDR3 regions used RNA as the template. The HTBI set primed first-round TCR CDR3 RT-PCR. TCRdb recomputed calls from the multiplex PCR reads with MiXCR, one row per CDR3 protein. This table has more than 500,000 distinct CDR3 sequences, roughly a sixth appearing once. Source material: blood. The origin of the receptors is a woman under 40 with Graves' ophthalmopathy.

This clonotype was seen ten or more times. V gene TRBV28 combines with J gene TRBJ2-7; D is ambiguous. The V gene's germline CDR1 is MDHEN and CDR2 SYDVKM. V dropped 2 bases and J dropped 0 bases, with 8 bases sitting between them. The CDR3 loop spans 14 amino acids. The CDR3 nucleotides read TGTGCCAGCAGTTTAGAGTGGATCTCCTACGAGCAGTACTTC. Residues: CASSLEWISYEQYF.

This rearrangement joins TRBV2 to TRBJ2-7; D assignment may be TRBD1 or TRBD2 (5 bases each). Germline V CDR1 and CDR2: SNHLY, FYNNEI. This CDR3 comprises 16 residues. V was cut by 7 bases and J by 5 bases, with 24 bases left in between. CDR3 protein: CASTKAAGTAGHEQYF. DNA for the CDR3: TGTGCCAGCACCAAGGCAGCCGGGACGGCGGGCCACGAGCAGTACTTC.

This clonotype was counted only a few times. The CDR3 DNA is TGTGCCAGCAGTCCCCAAGCCGGGACAGGGGAAGGAGGCGATCAGCCCCAGCATTTT. Translating gives CASSPQAGTGEGGDQPQHF. The rearrangement uses TRBV28 and TRBJ1-5; TRBD1 matches 10 bases. Trimming cost V 5 bases and J 5 bases; bases outside gene matches: 18. This CDR3 spans 19 amino acids. CDR1 and CDR2 (germline): MDHEN, SYDVKM.

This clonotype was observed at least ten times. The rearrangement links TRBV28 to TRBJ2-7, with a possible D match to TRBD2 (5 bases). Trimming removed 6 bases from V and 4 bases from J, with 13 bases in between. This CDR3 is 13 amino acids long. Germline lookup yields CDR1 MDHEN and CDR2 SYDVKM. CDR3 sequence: CASSRDGNYEQYF. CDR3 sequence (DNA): TGTGCCAGCAGCCGCGACGGGAATTACGAGCAGTACTTC.

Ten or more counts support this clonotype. The CDR3 spells CASSSRTANTEAFF. DNA for the CDR3: TGTGCCAGCAGCTCCAGGACAGCCAACACTGAAGCTTTCTTT. The V gene is TRBV7-2, the J gene TRBJ1-1, with D maybe TRBD1 (6 bases). Trimming cost V 4 bases and J 2 bases, with 11 bases left between them. The CDR3 loop spans 14 amino acids. From germline, CDR1 is SGHTA and CDR2 FQGNSA.

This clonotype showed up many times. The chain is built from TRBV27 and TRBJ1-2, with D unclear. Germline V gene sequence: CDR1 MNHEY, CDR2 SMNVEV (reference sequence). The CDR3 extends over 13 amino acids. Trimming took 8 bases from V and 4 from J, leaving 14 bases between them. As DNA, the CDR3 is TGTGCCAGCTCCGTATGGGATGGCTATGGCTACACCTTC. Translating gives CASSVWDGYGYTF.

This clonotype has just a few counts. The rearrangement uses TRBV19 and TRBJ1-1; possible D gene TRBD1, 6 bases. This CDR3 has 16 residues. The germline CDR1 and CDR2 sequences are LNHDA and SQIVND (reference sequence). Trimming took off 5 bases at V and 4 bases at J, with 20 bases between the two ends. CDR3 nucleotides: TGTGCCAGTAGTGAGTTTGGGGGCTTAGTTACCACTGAAGCTTTCTTT. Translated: CASSEFGGLVTTEAFF. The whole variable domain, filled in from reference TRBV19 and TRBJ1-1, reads DGGITQSPKYLFRKEGQNVTLSCEQNLNHDAMYWYRQDPGQGLRLIYYSQIVNDFQKGDIAEGYSVSREKKESFPLTVTSAQKNPTAFYLCASSEFGGLVTTEAFFGQGTRLTVV.

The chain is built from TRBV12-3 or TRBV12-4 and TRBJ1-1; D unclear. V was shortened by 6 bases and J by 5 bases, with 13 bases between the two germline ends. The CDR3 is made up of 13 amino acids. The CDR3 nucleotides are TGTGCCAGCAGCCGTGTGGGAGGGACTGAAGCTTTCTTT. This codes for CASSRVGGTEAFF.

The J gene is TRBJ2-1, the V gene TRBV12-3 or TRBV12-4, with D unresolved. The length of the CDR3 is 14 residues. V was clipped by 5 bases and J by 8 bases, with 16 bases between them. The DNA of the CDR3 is TGTGCCAGCAGTCCGGGCCCTGAAAGCGATGAGCAGTTCTTC. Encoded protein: CASSPGPESDEQFF.

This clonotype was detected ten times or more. The CDR3 DNA is TGCAGTGCTAGTAAAGTTGGCGGGAGGGCCATGTCTGTCTACGAGCAGTACTTC. Its translation is CSASKVGGRAMSVYEQYF. The chain links TRBV20-1 to TRBJ2-7; TRBD2 aligns across 9 bases. The CDR3 length is 18 residues. Germline V CDR1 and CDR2: DFQATT, SNEGSKA (reference sequence). Trimming at V came to 3 bases and at J to 3 bases, leaving 18 bases not matched to a gene.

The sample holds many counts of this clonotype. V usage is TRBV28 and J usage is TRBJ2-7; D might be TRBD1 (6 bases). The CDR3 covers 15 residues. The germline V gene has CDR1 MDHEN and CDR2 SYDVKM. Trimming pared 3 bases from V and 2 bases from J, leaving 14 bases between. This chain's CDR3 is CASSLDQGNAYEQYF. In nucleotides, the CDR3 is TGTGCCAGCAGTTTGGACCAGGGGAACGCCTACGAGCAGTACTTC.

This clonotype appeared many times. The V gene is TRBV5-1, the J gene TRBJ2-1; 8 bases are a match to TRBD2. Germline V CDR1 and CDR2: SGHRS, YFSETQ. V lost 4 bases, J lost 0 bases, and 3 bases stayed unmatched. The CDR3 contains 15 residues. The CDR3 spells CASSRSGNSYNEQFF. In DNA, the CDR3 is TGCGCCAGCAGCCGTAGCGGGAACTCCTACAATGAGCAGTTCTTC. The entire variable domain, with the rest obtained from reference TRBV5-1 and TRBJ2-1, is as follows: KAGVTQTPRYLIKTRGQQVTLSCSPISGHRSVSWYQQTPGQGLQFLFEYFSETQRNKGNFPGRFSGRQFSNSRSEMNVSTLELGDSALYLCASSRSGNSYNEQFFGPGTRLTVL.

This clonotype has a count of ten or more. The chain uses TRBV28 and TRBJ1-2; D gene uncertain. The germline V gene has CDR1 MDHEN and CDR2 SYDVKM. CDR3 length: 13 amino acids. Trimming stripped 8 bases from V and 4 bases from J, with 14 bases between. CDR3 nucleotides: TGTGCCAGCGGAATTGCTGGTAGCTATGGCTACACCTTC. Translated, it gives CASGIAGSYGYTF.

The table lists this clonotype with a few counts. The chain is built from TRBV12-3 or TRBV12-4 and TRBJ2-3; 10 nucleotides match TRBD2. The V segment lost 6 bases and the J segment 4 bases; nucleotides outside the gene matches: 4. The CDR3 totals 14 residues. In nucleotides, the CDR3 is TGTGCCAGCAGGATTACTAGCGGGGCAGATACGCAGTATTTT. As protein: CASRITSGADTQYF.